This record looks at one T cell receptor beta chain sequence and its context. The antigen remains undetermined. Sequencing libraries for TCR beta were prepared with iRepertoire HTBI primers and Arm-PCR of CDR3 regions. TCRdb ran MiXCR on the multiplex PCR reads and lists one entry per CDR3 protein. The data hold 370,000 or so distinct CDR3 sequences, with roughly 17% observed a single time. The source of the sample is a study of regulatory T cells in long-lasting Graves disease. As for time point: newly diagnosed GD, antithyroid drugs for less than 3 months. Extracted RNA from PBMCs served as the source of the TCR library. Study conclusions and caveats: Those with persistent Graves' had less TCR diversity than newly diagnosed patients.

This sample was shared with a second study, whose subject was T cells in Graves' hyperthyroidism and ophthalmopathy. This second report adds: Appearing also in blood were most of the thyroid clonotypes expanded above 0.001.

Specimen: peripheral blood mononuclear cells (PBMCs), collected at new diagnosis, from a patient treated with antithyroid drugs. This clonotype originated in a woman in her late teens or twenties with Graves disease.

The CDR3 nucleotides are TGTGCCAGCAGCGTAGCCCCAGGGGTCGGAGAGACCCAGTACTTC. Residues: CASSVAPGVGETQYF. The chain employs TRBV9 and TRBJ2-5, with a weak D call TRBD1 (6 bases). Trimming removed 0 bases from V and 4 bases from J, with 13 bases in between. CDR1 and CDR2 (germline): SGDLS, YYNGEE. The CDR3 spans 15 residues.